The text below deals with one T cell receptor beta chain. The antigen is undetermined. These data come from a study of T cell clonotyping in hematopoietic cell transplantation. Study results and caveats: No sorting was done, leaving CD4 and CD8 contributions mixed. Pathologically expanded recipient clonotypes increased progressively from day 30 to day 180 as diversity fell.

Time point here: recipient sample about 28 days before transplant, after cytoreduction. Germline V CDR1 and CDR2: SGHVS, FQNEAQ. V dropped 5 bases and J dropped 2 bases, with 12 bases sitting between them. This CDR3 spans 14 amino acids. Data came from immunoSEQ multiplex PCR; TCRdb stores just in-frame clones and leaves some out. This table holds over 4,000 clones, about 29% found once. The sample was peripheral blood mononuclear cells, taken before stem cell transplant. The rearrangement links TRBV7-8 to TRBJ1-2; D call uncertain. The sequence derives from a man aged 50 or older with myelofibrosis. Some clones in this sample may be carry-over from other donors' samples. CDR3 region: CASSPSRENYGYTF. CDR3 DNA: TGTGCCAGCAGCCCTAGTCGGGAGAACTATGGCTACACCTTC.